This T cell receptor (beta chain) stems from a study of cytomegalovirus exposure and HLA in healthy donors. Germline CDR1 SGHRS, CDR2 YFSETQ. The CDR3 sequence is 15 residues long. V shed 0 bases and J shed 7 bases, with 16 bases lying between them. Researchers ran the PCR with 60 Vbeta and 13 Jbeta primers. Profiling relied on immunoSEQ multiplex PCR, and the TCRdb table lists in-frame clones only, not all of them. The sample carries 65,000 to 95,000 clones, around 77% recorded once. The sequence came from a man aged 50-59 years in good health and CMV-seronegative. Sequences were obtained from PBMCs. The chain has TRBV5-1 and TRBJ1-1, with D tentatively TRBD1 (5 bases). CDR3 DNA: TGCGCCAGCAGCTTGGCCACCACCAGGGCCGATGAAGCTTTCTTT. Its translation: CASSLATTRADEAFF.